Here is one T cell receptor beta chain with its context. Its antigen specificity is not known. In total, 630 or so healthy bone marrow donors made up the cohort. At the time of sampling, every cohort member was nominally healthy, though immune exposures that went unrecorded were likely present. The donor tested CMV seronegative and was one of the 352 seronegative cohort members. A peripheral blood sample was collected from each donor, and TCR beta sequencing was performed on peripheral blood mononuclear cells. Genomic DNA was extracted from the blood cell samples with the Qiagen DNeasy Blood Extraction Kit. These data belong to a study of cytomegalovirus exposure and HLA in healthy donors listed by TCRdb under 2017. As for the study more broadly: An earlier analysis of some 620 of the donors reported 276 Gb of sequence data and about 120 million unique TCR beta sequences obtained from some 170 million T cells. An early release that covered approximately 600 HLA-typed donors contained approximately 300 gigabases of sequencing data and 65 million to 100 million unique TCR sequences. Among the approximately 400 genotyped donors, 81% belonged to the genetic ancestry cluster associated with self-reported Caucasian donors. The study aimed to test whether signatures of past pathogen exposure could be identified by cataloging public T cell receptors. The study used immunosequencing to profile the T cell repertoires of around 600 subjects and linked those repertoires to cytomegalovirus serostatus. In addition to the first cohort of 666 subjects, a separate validation cohort of over 90 different subjects was used. High-throughput TCR immunosequencing, statistical association of individual TCRs with disease status, and machine learning were combined to predict cytomegalovirus infection status. In a later analysis, previously published TCR beta repertoires from 550 to 700 donors were re-analyzed and high-resolution HLA genotyping was added so that TCR occurrence patterns could be studied. The later analysis used no new phenotypic data to find candidate immune exposures, relying instead on TCR beta sequences and their occurrence across donors. An earlier analysis of 587 of the donors applied high-throughput TCR beta sequencing to assess whether each TCR beta V gene segment acted as functional or pseudogenic. Donor age, sex, ethnicity and CMV serostatus were compiled together with the repertoire data. A later genetic analysis took genome-wide SNP genotypes for about three fifths of the 666 donors and used that subset as a discovery cohort. Every discovery cohort repertoire had been produced on one sequencing platform. Class I and class II HLA loci were covered by the typing at four-digit resolution. Typing coverage varied by locus: 629-630 donors for A, B, C, DRB1 and DQB1; about 520 for DQA1; 606 for DPA1; under 490 for DPB1. Roughly five DR-DQ haplotypes were treated as single units for association and clustering because of strong linkage in the cohort. Across around 400 genotyped donors of the cohort, an average of approximately 200,000 unique TCR beta nucleotide sequences per donor were sequenced, and about a sixth of those sequences were non-productive.

Receptor libraries were prepared by the immunoSEQ multiplex PCR assay. For the multiplex PCR, a mixture combining 60 forward primers for TCR Vbeta segments and 13 reverse primers for TCR Jbeta segments was used. The CDR3 region of rearranged TCR beta genes was amplified from genomic DNA by a multiplex PCR assay. The Illumina HiSeq System was used to sequence the amplified TCR beta libraries as 87-base-pair reads. Per the original workflow: A later analysis tallied some 79 million unique TCR beta chains across the 700 or so repertoires, and approximately 12 million of those chains were shared by two or more donors. To remove PCR and sequencing errors, raw reads were error-corrected and collapsed into unique sequences using a nearest-neighbor algorithm that merged closely related sequences. Alignment of CDR3 sequences to IMGT reference sequences was used to assign V, D and J gene segments. For a sequence to be retained, a match of at least six nucleotides was required to both a V gene segment and a J gene segment. A rearrangement counted as productive if the CDR3 had no stop codons and remained in frame with V and J, and every other rearrangement counted as non-productive. Following IMGT convention, CDR3 was defined as the stretch from the second conserved V-encoded cysteine to the conserved J-encoded phenylalanine. Sequences without an unambiguous match to a single V gene segment were excluded from the earlier analysis of 450 to 650 of the donors. An earlier analysis of 550 to 650 of the donors classified V segments as functional when productive rearrangements were above 56.7% and as segregating when the standard deviation between donors was above 5%. A statistical classification framework was built for diagnosing cytomegalovirus status from the catalog of TCR beta chain sequences. In a later analysis, V and J genes were assigned by comparing TCR nucleotide sequences against IMGT/GENE-DB human TR gene sequences. A later analysis assigned CDR3 sequences and most-parsimonious VDJ recombination scenarios with the TCRdist pipeline. In a later analysis, each TCR beta chain was defined by its CDR3 amino acid sequence together with its V-gene family, and reads without a unique V-gene family were excluded. A later analysis removed 450 to 600 highly shared, low-generation-probability nucleotide sequences to deal with suspected cross-contamination and a sequencing artifact. In a later analysis, a clonal expansion index for each public chain was calculated from normalized within-repertoire ranks of inferred template counts. In a later analysis, generation probabilities were computed with a VDJ recombination model fitted to out-of-frame rearrangements, and the resulting probabilities were checked against IGoR. Hypergeometric tests were used in a later analysis to score TCR-TCR, TCR-HLA and TCR-CMV co-occurrence, with a repertoire-size bias correction applied to the TCR pairs. In a later analysis, false discovery rates were estimated by permuting HLA or CMV assignments 20 times. In a later analysis, co-occurring TCRs were grouped with DBSCAN, and TCRdist sequence similarity was added when clustering was performed within HLA-allele-positive subsets. Co-occurrence clustering excluded repertoires with fewer than 30,000 or more than 120,000 public chains, plus five with anomalous nucleotide sharing. Entries here come from immuneACCESS through TCRdb and include only in-frame sequences with V and J called. Some clones fail to appear in such tables; in the studies checked, an unresolved V gene covers under half of the shortfall, and the cause of the remainder is unknown. Clone size and V and J calls were adopted from that table, with D and trimming inferred from the DNA. This sample's records show 100,000 to 150,000 clones. The ten top clones hold less than 2% of the sample.

Study-level results and caveats: According to a later analysis, TCR association rates differed among HLA loci, with DRB1 alleles showing the most associated TCRs and HLA-C alleles showing the fewest. When HLA alleles, especially DR and DQ, strongly co-occurred, attributing TCR associations to individual alleles was difficult. A later genetic analysis reported fewer N-insertions in productive TCRs among donors in an Asian-associated ancestry cluster than the 666-donor mean. A later analysis reported that several top co-occurrence clusters appeared linked to parvovirus B19, influenza, CMV and Epstein-Barr virus. For the cohort, immune exposure information was limited to CMV serostatus. The presence/absence analyses assumed that sequencing depth was roughly uniform across donors, and that assumption may not be true. The authors suggested that the approach could potentially be generalized to other disease states and immunological phenotypes. A few of the identified cytomegalovirus-associated TCR beta chains were confirmed in vitro to be specific for cytomegalovirus antigens. A later analysis associated around 16,000 TCR beta sequences with specific HLA alleles at a false discovery rate of 0.05. This cohort had only TCR beta chains sequenced, and the lack of alpha or paired-chain data limited which features could be detected. The classifier was reported to diagnose cytomegalovirus status with high specificity and sensitivity in both the original cohort and the validation cohort. In a later genetic analysis, a missense DCLRE1C variant was associated with V-gene and J-gene trimming of TCR beta chains, and the association was replicated in an independent cohort. According to a later analysis, most CMV-associated TCR beta chains appeared to be HLA-restricted, and the HLA associations seemed to be driven largely by CMV exposure. Because HLA typing was unavailable for some donors at each locus, only the typed subset was used in association tests. In an earlier analysis of around 500 of the donors, most TCR beta V segments appeared in productive rearrangements about 90% or about 30% of the time, broadly matching IMGT annotations. In a later analysis, HLA-associated TCR beta chains were found to be more clonally expanded and to have lower generation probabilities than equally common non-associated chains. Correlated functional status among segregating V segments might be attributable to linkage disequilibrium, but an unknown experimental factor could not be ruled out. Most TCR sequences were seen in very few donors, while some public TCRs were found in many individuals. In the study, some 160 TCR beta chains were listed as associated with cytomegalovirus. A further reported finding was that TCR beta sequences accurately predicted the HLA-A and HLA-B alleles for most subjects in the first cohort. The sequencing pipeline was judged likely to have produced a cluster of highly shared sequence variants as a technical artifact. Some 15 rarely observed V segments, including chromosome 9 orphons, were excluded from the earlier analysis of some 590 of the donors because counts were too low.

The clonotype was recovered from a woman aged 40 to 55 in good health and CMV-seronegative. The source material was PBMCs.

The CDR3 loop reads CASSTRQENGYTF. The nucleotide sequence is given as TGTGCCAGCAGTACCCGACAGGAGAATGGCTACACCTTC. The rearrangement combines TRBV28 with TRBJ1-2, with TRBD1 as a weak D call on 6 bases. Measured from the cysteine to the phenylalanine, the CDR3 is 13 residues long. The read is trimmed to its CDR3 DNA, 39 bases read in frame from base 1. Trimming takes 5 bases from V and 6 bases from J, and the germline ends sit 13 bases apart. CDR1 MDHEN and CDR2 SYDVKM were looked up in the germline V gene.